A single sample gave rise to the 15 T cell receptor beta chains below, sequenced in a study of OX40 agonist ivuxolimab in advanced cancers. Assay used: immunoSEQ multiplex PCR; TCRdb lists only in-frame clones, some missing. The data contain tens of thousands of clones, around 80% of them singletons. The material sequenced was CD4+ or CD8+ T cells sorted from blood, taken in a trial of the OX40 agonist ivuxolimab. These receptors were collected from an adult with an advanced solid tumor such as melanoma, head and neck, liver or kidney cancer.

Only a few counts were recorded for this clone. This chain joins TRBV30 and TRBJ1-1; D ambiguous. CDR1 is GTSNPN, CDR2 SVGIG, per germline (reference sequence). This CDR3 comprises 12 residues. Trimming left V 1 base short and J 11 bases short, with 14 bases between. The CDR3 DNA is TGTGCCTGGAGTGCGGGTCTCGTAGGGGCTTTCTTT. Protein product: CAWSAGLVGAFF. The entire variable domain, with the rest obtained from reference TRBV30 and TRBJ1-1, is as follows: SQTIHQWPATLVQPVGSPLSLECTVEGTSNPNLYWYRQAAGRGLQLLFYSVGIGQISSEVPQNLSASRPQDRQFILSSKKLLLSDSGFYLCAWSAGLVGAFFGQGTRLTVV.

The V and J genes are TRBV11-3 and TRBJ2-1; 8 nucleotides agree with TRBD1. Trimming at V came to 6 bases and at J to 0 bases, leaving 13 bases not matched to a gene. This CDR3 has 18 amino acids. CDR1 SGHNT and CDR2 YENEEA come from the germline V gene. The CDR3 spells CASSPGQATGGSYNEQFF. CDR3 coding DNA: TGTGCCAGCAGTCCGGGACAGGCAACGGGCGGCTCCTACAATGAGCAGTTCTTC.

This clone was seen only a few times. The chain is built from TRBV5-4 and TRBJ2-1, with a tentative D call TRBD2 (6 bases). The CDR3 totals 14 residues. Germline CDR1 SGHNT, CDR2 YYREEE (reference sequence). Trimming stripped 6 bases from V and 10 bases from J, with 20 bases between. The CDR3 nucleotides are TGTGCCAGCACCAGCCGGGAAGCGGGCCTCGAGCAGTTCTTC. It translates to CASTSREAGLEQFF.

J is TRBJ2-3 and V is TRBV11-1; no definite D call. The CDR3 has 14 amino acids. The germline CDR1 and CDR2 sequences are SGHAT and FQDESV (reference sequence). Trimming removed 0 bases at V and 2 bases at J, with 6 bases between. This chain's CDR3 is CASSLAPHTDTQYF. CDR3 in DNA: TGTGCCAGCAGCTTAGCTCCCCACACAGATACGCAGTATTTT. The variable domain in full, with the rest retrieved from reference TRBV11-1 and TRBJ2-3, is EAEVAQSPRYKITEKSQAVAFWCDPISGHATLYWYRQILGQGPELLVQFQDESVVDDSQLPKDRFSAERLKGVDSTLKIQPAELGDSAMYLCASSLAPHTDTQYFGPGTRLTVL.

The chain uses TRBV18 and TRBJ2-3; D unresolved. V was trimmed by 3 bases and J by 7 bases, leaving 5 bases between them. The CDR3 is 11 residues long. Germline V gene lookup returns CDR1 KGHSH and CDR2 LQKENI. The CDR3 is CASSPENTQYF. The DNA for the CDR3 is TGTGCCAGCTCACCGGAGAATACGCAGTATTTT.

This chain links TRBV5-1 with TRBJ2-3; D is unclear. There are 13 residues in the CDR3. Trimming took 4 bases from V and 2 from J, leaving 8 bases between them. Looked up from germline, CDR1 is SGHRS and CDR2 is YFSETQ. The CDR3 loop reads CASSTAPTDTQYF. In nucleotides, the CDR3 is TGCGCCAGCAGCACCGCACCCACAGATACGCAGTATTTT.

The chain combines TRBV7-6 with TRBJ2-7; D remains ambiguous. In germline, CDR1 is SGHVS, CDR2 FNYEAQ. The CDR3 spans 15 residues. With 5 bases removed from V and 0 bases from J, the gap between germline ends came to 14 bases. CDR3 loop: CASSPVVVASYEQYF. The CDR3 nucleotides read TGTGCCAGCAGCCCTGTCGTGGTGGCCTCCTACGAGCAGTACTTC.

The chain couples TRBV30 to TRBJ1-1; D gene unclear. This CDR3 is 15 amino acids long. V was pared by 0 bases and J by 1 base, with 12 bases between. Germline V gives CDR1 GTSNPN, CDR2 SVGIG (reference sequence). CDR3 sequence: CAWSVWPGWNTEAFF. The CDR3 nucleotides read TGTGCCTGGAGTGTATGGCCGGGGTGGAACACTGAAGCTTTCTTT.

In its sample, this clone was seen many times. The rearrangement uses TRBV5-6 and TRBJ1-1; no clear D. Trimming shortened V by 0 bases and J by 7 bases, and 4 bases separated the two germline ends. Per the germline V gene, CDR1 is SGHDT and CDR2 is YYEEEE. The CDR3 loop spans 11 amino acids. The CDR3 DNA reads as TGTGCCAGCAGCTTGGGTAGTGAAGCTTTCTTT. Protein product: CASSLGSEAFF.

CDR3 region: CSVEIYNEQFF. In DNA form, the CDR3 reads TGCAGCGTTGAAATCTACAATGAGCAGTTCTTC. V usage is TRBV29-1 and J usage is TRBJ2-1; D gene uncertain. CDR1 and CDR2 (germline): SQVTM, ANQGSEA. V lost 2 bases and J 3 bases, leaving 2 bases between the germline ends. This CDR3 is 11 amino acids long.

The CDR3 reads CASSVRPGGEELHRGAVF. The CDR3 region has the DNA TGTGCCAGCAGCGTCCGTCCCGGAGGAGAAGAGCTTCACCGGGGAGCTGTTTTT. The rearrangement uses TRBV21-1 and TRBJ2-2; the table assigns TRBD2, which was not confirmed against the DNA. TRBV21-1 is labeled a pseudogene. The CDR3 spans 18 residues.

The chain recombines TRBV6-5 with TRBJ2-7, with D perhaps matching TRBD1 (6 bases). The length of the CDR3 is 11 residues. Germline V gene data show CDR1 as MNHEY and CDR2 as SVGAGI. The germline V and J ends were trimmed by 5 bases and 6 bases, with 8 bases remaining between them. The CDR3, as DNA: TGTGCCAGCAGTGACAGGCGCGAGCAGTACTTC. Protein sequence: CASSDRREQYF.

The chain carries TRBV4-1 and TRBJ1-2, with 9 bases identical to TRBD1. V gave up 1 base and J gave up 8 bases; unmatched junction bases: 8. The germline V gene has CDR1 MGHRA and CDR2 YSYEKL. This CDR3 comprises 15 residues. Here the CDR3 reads CASSQGDRVARGYTF. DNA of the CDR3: TGCGCCAGCAGCCAAGGGGACAGGGTAGCACGAGGCTACACCTTC.

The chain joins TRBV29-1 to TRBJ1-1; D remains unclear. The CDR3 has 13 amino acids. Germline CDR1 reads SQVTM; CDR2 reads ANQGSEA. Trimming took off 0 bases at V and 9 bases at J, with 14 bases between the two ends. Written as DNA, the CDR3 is TGCAGCGTTGAAGATCGGGCGGGCCCGCAAGCTTTCTTT. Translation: CSVEDRAGPQAFF.

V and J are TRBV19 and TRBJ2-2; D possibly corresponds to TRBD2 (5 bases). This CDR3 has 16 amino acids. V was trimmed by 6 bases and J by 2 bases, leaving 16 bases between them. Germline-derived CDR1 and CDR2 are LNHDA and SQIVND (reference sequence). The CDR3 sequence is CASSFWTGLNTGELFF. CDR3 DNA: TGTGCCAGTAGCTTCTGGACTGGATTAAACACCGGGGAGCTGTTTTTT.